This TCR beta chain is drawn from a study of blood T cell repertoires in COVID-19. On the study more broadly: Samples came from the United States, Italy and Spain, spanning acute and convalescent COVID-19.

V was trimmed by 0 bases and J by 0 bases, leaving 3 bases between them. Germline V gene sequence: CDR1 SGHRS, CDR2 YFSETQ. The CDR3 totals 14 residues. The repertoire was sequenced with immunoSEQ multiplex PCR; TCRdb's copy has only in-frame clones and lacks some. The sample lists around 130,000 clones, 70% to 85% occurring once. On this clone: The same CDR3 is also encoded by other DNA sequences in this sample.

The origin of this receptor is a woman in her sixties with acute or convalescent COVID-19. Sequencing used peripheral blood. The rearrangement joins TRBV5-1 to TRBJ1-4; D is unresolved. This CDR3 reads CASSLAATNEKLFF. The CDR3 DNA follows: TGCGCCAGCAGCTTGGCTGCAACTAATGAAAAACTGTTTTTT.